One sample yielded the 31 T cell receptor beta chains listed below, sequenced in a study of tumor-infiltrating lymphocytes in localized non-small cell lung cancer. TCRdb keeps only in-frame clones here, not all; method: immunoSEQ multiplex PCR. This table has about 12,000 clones, just over 85% appearing once. Source material: lung tumor tissue. The receptors derive from a human donor with non-small cell lung cancer.

DNA of the CDR3: TGCGCCAGCAGTACCGGGACAAAAAACACTGAAGCTTTCTTT. Translating gives CASSTGTKNTEAFF. The gene calls are TRBV5-1 and TRBJ1-1, with a weak D call TRBD1 (6 bases). Trimming shortened V by 5 bases and J by 2 bases, and 13 bases separated the two germline ends. The CDR3 runs 14 residues. Germline assignment: CDR1 SGHRS and CDR2 YFSETQ.

In the case of this clone: The junction departs from the called germline gene at one end, perhaps through a read error. V is TRBV5-4 and J is TRBJ2-7; D ambiguous. The CDR3 runs to 13 residues. Germline V CDR1 and CDR2: SGHNT, YYREEE (reference sequence). The CDR3 here is CASSLGQLYEQYF. The CDR3 region has the DNA TGTGCCAGCAGTTTGGGCCAGCTGTACGAGCAGTACTTC. Full variable domain (remainder filled in from reference TRBV5-4 and TRBJ2-7): ETGVTQSPTHLIKTRGQQVTLRCSSQSGHNTVSWYQQALGQGPQFIFQYYREEENGRGNFPPRFSGLQFPNYSSELNVNALELDDSALYLCASSLGQLYEQYFGPGTRLTVT.

The chain recombines TRBV5-4 with TRBJ2-5; D may be TRBD2 (5 bases). Germline V lookup: CDR1 SGHNT, CDR2 YYREEE (reference sequence). The CDR3 has 15 residues. The V gene lost 2 bases and the J gene lost 2 bases, with 13 bases spanning the gap. The CDR3 spells CASSFYEGHQETQYF. In nucleotides, the CDR3 is TGTGCCAGCAGCTTCTATGAGGGCCATCAAGAGACCCAGTACTTC.

This chain joins TRBV7-2 and TRBJ1-2, with 10 bases aligning to TRBD1. From germline, CDR1 is SGHTA and CDR2 FQGNSA. This CDR3 is 14 amino acids long. Trimming cost V 6 bases and J 4 bases; bases outside gene matches: 5. Written as DNA, the CDR3 is TGTGCCAGCAGAAATAGGGACAGGGGCTATGGCTACACCTTC. Amino acids: CASRNRDRGYGYTF. Filled out from reference TRBV7-2 and TRBJ1-2, the complete variable domain reads GAGVSQSPSNKVTEKGKDVELRCDPISGHTALYWYRQSLGQGLEFLIYFQGNSAPDKSGLPSDRFSAERTGGSVSTLTIQRTQQEDSAVYLCASRNRDRGYGYTFGSGTRLTVV.

V gene TRBV19 combines with J gene TRBJ2-7, with a tentative D call TRBD2 (6 bases). V dropped 4 bases and J dropped 5 bases, with 15 bases sitting between them. The CDR3 contains 14 residues. Per germline, CDR1 LNHDA and CDR2 SQIVND (reference sequence). The CDR3 reads CASSSGTRPHEQYF. The CDR3 DNA sequence: TGTGCCAGTAGTAGCGGGACCCGCCCCCACGAGCAGTACTTC.

The gene calls are TRBV6-5 and TRBJ2-7; D gene ambiguous. V was shortened by 2 bases and J by 3 bases, with 8 bases between the two germline ends. The CDR3 spans 13 residues. CDR1 and CDR2 from the germline V gene are MNHEY and SVGAGI. DNA of the CDR3: TGTGCCAGCAGTTACGGTCCCGACTACGAGCAGTACTTC. Its protein product is CASSYGPDYEQYF.

CDR3 sequence: CASSLGTGAGRAEAFF. CDR3 bases: TGTGCCAGCAGTTTAGGAACAGGGGCCGGTCGTGCTGAAGCTTTCTTT. This chain connects TRBV28 to TRBJ1-1, with 7 bases lining up with TRBD1. The trim removed 2 bases at V and 6 bases at J, leaving 12 bases unmatched. Germline CDR1 is MDHEN and CDR2 is SYDVKM. CDR3 length equals 16 residues.

The rearrangement links TRBV5-1 to TRBJ2-2; TRBD2 aligns across 7 bases. Unmatched junction bases numbered 4, after V lost 4 bases and J lost 4 bases. This CDR3 has 14 residues. The V gene's germline CDR1 is SGHRS and CDR2 YFSETQ. The CDR3: CASSGEGSTGELFF. The CDR3 DNA reads as TGCGCCAGCAGCGGGGAGGGCAGCACCGGGGAGCTGTTTTTT.

The chain couples TRBV9 to TRBJ1-3; TRBD1 might be the D (6 bases). This CDR3 region has 15 residues. V was cut by 4 bases and J by 1 base, with 12 bases left in between. Germline V CDR1 and CDR2: SGDLS, YYNGEE. CDR3 in amino acids: CASSRATGSGNTIYF. DNA of the CDR3: TGTGCCAGCAGCCGAGCGACAGGTTCTGGAAACACCATATATTTT.

The chain links TRBV19 to TRBJ1-1, with unresolved D. Trimming took off 3 bases at V and 0 bases at J, with 14 bases between the two ends. CDR1 and CDR2 (germline): LNHDA, SQIVND (reference sequence). This CDR3 contains 16 residues. CDR3 DNA: TGTGCCAGTAGTATGGCGCCTGAAATGATGAACACTGAAGCTTTCTTT. This codes for CASSMAPEMMNTEAFF.

V usage is TRBV6-5 and J usage is TRBJ1-2; TRBD1 agrees at 7 bases. Trimming took 6 bases from V and 4 from J; bases not matched to a gene: 5. The CDR3 is made up of 13 amino acids. Germline values: CDR1 MNHEY, CDR2 SVGAGI. The CDR3 nucleotides read TGTGCCAGCAGAACAGGGGAGCCCTATGGCTACACCTTC. Translated: CASRTGEPYGYTF.

The chain uses TRBV10-3 and TRBJ2-6; D gene unclear. The CDR3 spans 16 residues. The V gene's germline CDR1 is ENHRY and CDR2 SYGVKD. The V gene lost 0 bases and the J gene lost 0 bases, with 6 bases spanning the gap. The DNA for the CDR3 is TGTGCCATCAGTGAGTCGATGACCTCTGGGGCCAACGTCCTGACTTTC. Translation gives CAISESMTSGANVLTF.

This clone was seen only once. The chain is built from TRBV27 and TRBJ2-3; 8 bases align to TRBD2. Germline V gene lookup returns CDR1 MNHEY and CDR2 SMNVEV (reference sequence). The V and J ends lost 1 base and 2 bases, in that order; junction bases with no gene match: 5. The length of the CDR3 is 16 residues. In nucleotides, the CDR3 is TGTGCCAGCAGTTTATTCGGAGCGGGAGACACAGATACGCAGTATTTT. Protein product: CASSLFGAGDTDTQYF.

The chain carries TRBV4-1 and TRBJ1-4; TRBD1 matches 7 bases. This CDR3 is built from 15 residues. Germline V lookup: CDR1 MGHRA, CDR2 YSYEKL. The J segment lost 1 base and the V segment lost 4 bases, leaving 3 bases of the junction unmatched. The CDR3 DNA reads TGCGCCAGCAGCCTAGACAGGGAAACTAATGAAAAACTGTTTTTT. Translation: CASSLDRETNEKLFF.

The chain carries TRBV27 and TRBJ2-2; weak D call: TRBD2 (5 bases). The germline V gene encodes CDR1 MNHEY and CDR2 SMNVEV (reference sequence). This CDR3 is 15 amino acids long. V shed 5 bases and J shed 4 bases, with 14 bases lying between them. The CDR3 sequence: CASSPLGLFTGELFF. CDR3 bases: TGTGCCAGCAGTCCTCTCGGACTCTTCACCGGGGAGCTGTTTTTT.

Worth noting for this clone: The same CDR3 is also encoded by other DNA sequences in this sample. This chain joins TRBV15 and TRBJ2-3; a possible D gene is TRBD2 (6 bases). Germline V gene data show CDR1 as LNHNV and CDR2 as YYDKDF (reference sequence). The CDR3 contains 15 residues. V lost 0 bases and J 1 base, leaving 8 bases between the germline ends. CDR3 sequence (DNA): TGTGCCACCAGCAGAGAGTGGGGGGGCACAGATACGCAGTATTTT. Translating it yields CATSREWGGTDTQYF.

This rearrangement joins TRBV27 to TRBJ2-7, with 9 bases fitting TRBD2. CDR3 length equals 14 residues. V lost 3 bases to trimming and J lost 1 base; unmatched junction nucleotides: 1. Germline assignment: CDR1 MNHEY and CDR2 SMNVEV (reference sequence). CDR3 residues: CASSFLAGSYEQYF. CDR3 sequence (DNA): TGTGCCAGCAGTTTCCTAGCGGGGTCCTACGAGCAGTACTTC.

The J gene is TRBJ2-6, the V gene TRBV5-4; the D gene is possibly TRBD2 (5 bases). Trimming cost V 10 bases and J 4 bases, with 9 bases left between them. The V gene's germline CDR1 is SGHNT and CDR2 YYREEE (reference sequence). This CDR3 has 12 residues. The chain's CDR3 is CALTGGANVLTF. DNA for the CDR3: TGTGCCCTAACGGGGGGGGCCAACGTCCTGACTTTC.

This clone was picked up a small number of times. The rearrangement joins TRBV5-6 to TRBJ2-7, with 14 bases fitting TRBD2. The CDR3 is 18 amino acids. CDR1 is SGHDT, CDR2 YYEEEE, per germline. Trimming cost V 4 bases and J 7 bases; bases outside gene matches: 16. This CDR3 is CASSDVRDPGLAGDEQYF. CDR3 sequence (DNA): TGTGCCAGCAGCGACGTGAGAGATCCGGGACTAGCGGGAGATGAGCAGTACTTC.

This clone occurred once. V usage is TRBV21-1 and J usage is TRBJ2-1; TRBD2 is the table's D call, not checked against the DNA. TRBV21-1 is described as a pseudogene. This CDR3 has 16 residues. This CDR3 is CASSKGLAVSYNEQFF. The DNA for the CDR3 is TGTGCCAGCAGCAAAGGACTAGCGGTATCCTACAATGAGCAGTTCTTC.

The V and J genes are TRBV18 and TRBJ1-4; D is perhaps TRBD1 (6 bases). This CDR3 comprises 15 residues. V dropped 3 bases and J dropped 4 bases, with 12 bases sitting between them. Germline V gives CDR1 KGHSH, CDR2 LQKENI. The CDR3 reads CASSPPGEINEKLFF. CDR3 DNA: TGTGCCAGCTCACCCCCAGGGGAAATTAATGAAAAACTGTTTTTT.

This rearrangement joins TRBV28 to TRBJ2-3, with 11 bases that match TRBD2. CDR1 is MDHEN, CDR2 SYDVKM, per germline. With 8 bases clipped from V and 4 bases from J, the junction kept 8 bases outside the gene matches. CDR3 length: 15 amino acids. CDR3 sequence (DNA): TGTGCCAGCGGACTAGCGGGTTCCCCGGCAGATACGCAGTATTTT. It yields the protein CASGLAGSPADTQYF. Full variable domain (missing parts from reference TRBV28 and TRBJ2-3): DVKVTQSSRYLVKRTGEKVFLECVQDMDHENMFWYRQDPGLGLRLIYFSYDVKMKEKGDIPEGYSVSREKKERFSLILESASTNQTSMYLCASGLAGSPADTQYFGPGTRLTVL.

The chain uses TRBV5-1 and TRBJ2-1, with 8 positions matching TRBD1. V lost 4 bases and J lost 15; bases outside the gene matches: 6. CDR1 is SGHRS and CDR2 is YFSETQ in the germline V gene. The CDR3 contains 11 residues. This chain's CDR3 is CASSPGQGGFF. CDR3 DNA sequence: TGCGCCAGCAGCCCCGGACAGGGAGGGTTCTTC.

This clone came up a few times. This CDR3 is also generated by other DNA sequences in the sample. The chain couples TRBV11-1 to TRBJ2-3, with D uncertain. V dropped 1 base and J dropped 2 bases, with 7 bases sitting between them. Germline V gene sequence: CDR1 SGHAT, CDR2 FQDESV (reference sequence). The CDR3 covers 14 residues. The CDR3 DNA follows: TGTGCCAGCAGCTTAGGGACCTACACAGATACGCAGTATTTT. Protein sequence: CASSLGTYTDTQYF.

The chain links TRBV28 to TRBJ2-7, with D possibly being TRBD2 (5 bases). This CDR3 is 14 amino acids long. Per the germline V gene, CDR1 is MDHEN and CDR2 is SYDVKM. Trimming removed 1 base at V and 0 bases at J, with 7 bases between. The CDR3 spells CASSLSGNSYEQYF. CDR3 nucleotides: TGTGCCAGCAGTTTATCGGGGAACTCCTACGAGCAGTACTTC.

In this sample, this clone turned up once. The genes are TRBV5-1 and TRBJ2-5; D is unclear. Per the germline V gene, CDR1 is SGHRS and CDR2 is YFSETQ. The CDR3 covers 13 residues. Trimming removed 4 bases from V and 5 bases from J, with 12 bases in between. The CDR3 DNA reads TGCGCCAGCAGCACGGTTGCAGCGGAGACCCAGTACTTC. Protein: CASSTVAAETQYF.

The chain recombines TRBV28 with TRBJ2-6; D call uncertain. V lost 5 bases and J lost 2, with 10 bases in between. There are 15 residues in the CDR3. Germline CDR1 MDHEN, CDR2 SYDVKM. In nucleotides, the CDR3 is TGTGCCAGCAGTCCTGAGATTCCTGGGGCCAACGTCCTGACTTTC. It yields the protein CASSPEIPGANVLTF.

The V call is TRBV5-4, the J call TRBJ2-1; D gene ambiguous. The CDR3 is 13 residues long. In germline, CDR1 is SGHNT, CDR2 YYREEE (reference sequence). With 1 base removed from V and 6 bases from J, the gap between germline ends came to 8 bases. CDR3 in DNA: TGTGCCAGCAGCTTGTCGGGTCGCAATGAGCAGTTCTTC. Translation gives CASSLSGRNEQFF. Together with reference TRBV5-4 and TRBJ2-1, the CDR3 gives the full variable domain: ETGVTQSPTHLIKTRGQQVTLRCSSQSGHNTVSWYQQALGQGPQFIFQYYREEENGRGNFPPRFSGLQFPNYSSELNVNALELDDSALYLCASSLSGRNEQFFGPGTRLTVL.

The chain carries TRBV6-5 and TRBJ1-1; 7 nucleotides match TRBD1. In germline, CDR1 is MNHEY, CDR2 SVGAGI. This CDR3 contains 12 residues. The CDR3 protein is CASKGAATEAFF. Written as DNA, the CDR3 is TGTGCGTCAAAGGGGGCGGCCACTGAAGCTTTCTTT.

The chain carries TRBV30 and TRBJ1-1; D is perhaps TRBD1 (5 bases). The germline V and J ends were trimmed by 1 base and 1 base, with 19 bases remaining between them. Per the germline V gene, CDR1 is GTSNPN and CDR2 is SVGIG (reference sequence). CDR3 length: 17 amino acids. CDR3 bases: TGTGCCTGGAGTGAGCCTCACAGGCCCCTTCGGAACACTGAAGCTTTCTTT. Encoded protein: CAWSEPHRPLRNTEAFF.

This clone showed up just once. The chain combines TRBV6-5 with TRBJ2-7; 11 bases fit TRBD2. With 3 bases clipped from V and 5 bases from J, the junction kept 9 bases outside the gene matches. This CDR3 spans 16 amino acids. Germline loops: CDR1 MNHEY, CDR2 SVGAGI. This CDR3 is CASSYSGTSGRNEQYF. CDR3 nucleotide sequence: TGTGCCAGCAGTTATTCTGGGACTAGCGGAAGAAACGAGCAGTACTTC.